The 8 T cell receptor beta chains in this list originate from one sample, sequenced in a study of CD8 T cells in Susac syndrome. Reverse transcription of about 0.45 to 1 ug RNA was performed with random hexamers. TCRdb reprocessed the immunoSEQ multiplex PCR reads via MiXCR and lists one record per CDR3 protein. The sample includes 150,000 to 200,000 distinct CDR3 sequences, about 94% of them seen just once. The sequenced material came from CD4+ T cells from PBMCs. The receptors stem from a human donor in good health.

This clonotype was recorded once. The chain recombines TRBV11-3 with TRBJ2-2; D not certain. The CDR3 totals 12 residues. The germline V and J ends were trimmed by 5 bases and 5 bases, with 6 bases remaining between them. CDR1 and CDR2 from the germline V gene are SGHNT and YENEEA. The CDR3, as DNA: TGTGCCAGCAGCCCGGCTACCGGGGAGCTGTTTTTT. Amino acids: CASSPATGELFF.

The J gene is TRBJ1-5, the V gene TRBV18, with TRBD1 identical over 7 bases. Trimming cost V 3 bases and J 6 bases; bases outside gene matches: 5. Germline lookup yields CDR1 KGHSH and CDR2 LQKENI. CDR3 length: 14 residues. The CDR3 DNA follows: TGTGCCAGCTCACCGGACAGGCACGCTCAGCCCCAGCATTTT. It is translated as CASSPDRHAQPQHF.

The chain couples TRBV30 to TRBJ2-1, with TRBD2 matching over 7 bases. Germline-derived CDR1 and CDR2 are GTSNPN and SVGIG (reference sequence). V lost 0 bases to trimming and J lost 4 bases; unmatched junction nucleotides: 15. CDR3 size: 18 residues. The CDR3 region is CAWSVLTPPSGLYNEQFF. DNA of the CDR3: TGTGCCTGGAGTGTACTAACCCCCCCTAGCGGCCTATACAATGAGCAGTTCTTC. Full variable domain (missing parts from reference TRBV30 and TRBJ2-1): SQTIHQWPATLVQPVGSPLSLECTVEGTSNPNLYWYRQAAGRGLQLLFYSVGIGQISSEVPQNLSASRPQDRQFILSSKKLLLSDSGFYLCAWSVLTPPSGLYNEQFFGPGTRLTVL.

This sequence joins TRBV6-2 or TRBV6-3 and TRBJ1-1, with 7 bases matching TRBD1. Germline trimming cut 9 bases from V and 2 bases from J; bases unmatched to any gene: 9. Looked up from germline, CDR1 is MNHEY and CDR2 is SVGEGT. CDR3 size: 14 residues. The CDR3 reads CARPHRDRNTEAFF. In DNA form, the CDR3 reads TGTGCCAGACCTCACCGGGACAGAAACACTGAAGCTTTCTTT.

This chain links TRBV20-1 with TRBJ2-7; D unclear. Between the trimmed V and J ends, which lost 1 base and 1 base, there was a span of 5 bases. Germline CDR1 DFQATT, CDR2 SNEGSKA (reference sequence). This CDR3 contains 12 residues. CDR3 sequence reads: CSARAESYEQYF. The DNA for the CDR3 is TGCAGTGCTAGAGCTGAGTCCTACGAGCAGTACTTC.

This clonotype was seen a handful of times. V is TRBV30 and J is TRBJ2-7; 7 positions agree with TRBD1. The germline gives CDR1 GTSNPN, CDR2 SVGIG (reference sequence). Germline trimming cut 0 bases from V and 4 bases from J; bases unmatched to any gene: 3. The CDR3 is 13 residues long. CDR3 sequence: CAWSVVRGYEQYF. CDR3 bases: TGTGCCTGGAGTGTAGTCAGGGGGTACGAGCAGTACTTC.

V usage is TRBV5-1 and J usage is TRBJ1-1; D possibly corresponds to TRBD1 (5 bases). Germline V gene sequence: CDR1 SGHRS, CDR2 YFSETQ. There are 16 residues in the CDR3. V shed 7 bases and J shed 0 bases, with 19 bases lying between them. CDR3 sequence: CASVQGLAGMNTEAFF. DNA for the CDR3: TGCGCCAGCGTTCAGGGATTGGCAGGAATGAACACTGAAGCTTTCTTT.

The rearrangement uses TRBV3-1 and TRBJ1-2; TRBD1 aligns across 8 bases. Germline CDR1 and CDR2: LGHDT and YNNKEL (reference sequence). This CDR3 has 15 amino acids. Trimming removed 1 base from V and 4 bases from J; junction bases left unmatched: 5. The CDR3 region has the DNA TGTGCCAGCAGCCAAGCTGGGACAGGAGGCTATGGCTACACCTTC. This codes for CASSQAGTGGYGYTF.